What follows are 22 T cell receptor beta chains derived from one specimen sequenced in a study of cytomegalovirus exposure and HLA in healthy donors. Amplification used 60 Vbeta primers and 13 Jbeta primers. Clones were read by immunoSEQ multiplex PCR, and TCRdb kept only the in-frame ones, dropping some. The table lists under 130,000 clones, roughly 80% of them singletons. What was sequenced was PBMCs. The receptors shown here come from a middle-aged man in good health and CMV-seropositive.

This sequence joins TRBV11-2 and TRBJ2-1; D remains unclear. CDR1 and CDR2 from the germline V gene are SGHAT and FQNNGV. CDR3 length: 14 residues. V lost 3 bases and J lost 6, with 12 bases in between. The CDR3 spells CASSLGPEGNEQFF. The CDR3 nucleotides are TGTGCCAGCAGCTTGGGCCCGGAAGGCAATGAGCAGTTCTTC.

The chain combines TRBV19 with TRBJ2-1; 9 bases match TRBD2. Germline CDR1 reads LNHDA; CDR2 reads SQIVND (reference sequence). The CDR3 totals 19 residues. V was pared by 6 bases and J by 4 bases, with 19 bases of the junction left unmatched. CDR3 in DNA: TGTGCCAGTAGCCCCCGGGCAGGGAGTAGTCTAGCGGGATACAATGAGCAGTTCTTC. Its translation: CASSPRAGSSLAGYNEQFF. The full variable domain, completed using reference TRBV19 and TRBJ2-1, is DGGITQSPKYLFRKEGQNVTLSCEQNLNHDAMYWYRQDPGQGLRLIYYSQIVNDFQKGDIAEGYSVSREKKESFPLTVTSAQKNPTAFYLCASSPRAGSSLAGYNEQFFGPGTRLTVL.

This rearrangement joins TRBV7-9 to TRBJ2-1; TRBD2 matches at 7 bases. Germline V gene data show CDR1 as SEHNR and CDR2 as FQNEAQ (reference sequence). The CDR3 is made up of 15 amino acids. V trimming: 2 bases; J trimming: 0 bases; junction bases outside the gene matches: 1. The CDR3 here is CASSLSGVSYNEQFF. The CDR3, as DNA: TGTGCCAGCAGCTTAAGCGGGGTCTCCTACAATGAGCAGTTCTTC.

This clone has just a few counts. The chain is built from TRBV5-4 and TRBJ2-5; D is possibly TRBD2 (5 bases). CDR1 is SGHNT and CDR2 is YYREEE in the germline V gene (reference sequence). This CDR3 has 14 residues. Trimming shortened V by 0 bases and J by 1 base, and 7 bases separated the two germline ends. Here the CDR3 DNA reads TGTGCCAGCAGCTTGGAGGCGGGCCAAGAGACCCAGTACTTC. Its protein product is CASSLEAGQETQYF.

V is TRBV5-1 and J is TRBJ2-2; TRBD1 aligns across 8 bases. From germline, CDR1 is SGHRS and CDR2 YFSETQ. Trimming at V came to 2 bases and at J to 0 bases, leaving 3 bases not matched to a gene. This CDR3 spans 16 amino acids. The CDR3 region is CASSFEGQANTGELFF. In DNA, the CDR3 is TGCGCCAGCAGCTTCGAGGGACAGGCGAACACCGGGGAGCTGTTTTTT.

This clone has only one observation. This sequence joins TRBV7-8 and TRBJ2-7; tentative D call: TRBD2 (5 bases). Germline V lookup: CDR1 SGHVS, CDR2 FQNEAQ. This CDR3 is built from 14 residues. V lost 3 bases to trimming and J lost 2 bases, with 11 bases between them. The CDR3 sequence is CASSFGGRTYEQYF. DNA for the CDR3: TGTGCCAGCAGCTTCGGCGGGCGAACCTACGAGCAGTACTTC.

This clone has only one observation. The chain joins TRBV27 to TRBJ2-3; 8 nucleotides match TRBD2. The CDR3 runs 14 residues. J gave up 6 bases and V 7 bases, and 9 bases lay outside the gene matches. The germline gives CDR1 MNHEY, CDR2 SMNVEV (reference sequence). Written as DNA, the CDR3 is TGTGCCAGCATCCCTTTTGCGGGAGGTGATACGCAGTATTTT. Translated, it gives CASIPFAGGDTQYF.

The chain links TRBV15 to TRBJ2-1; 7 nucleotides line up with TRBD2. There are 17 residues in the CDR3. With 0 bases clipped from V and 5 bases from J, the junction kept 10 bases outside the gene matches. Germline CDR1 LNHNV, CDR2 YYDKDF (reference sequence). The CDR3 nucleotides are TGTGCCACCAGCAGAGAGGATCCACTAGCGTTGAACAATGAGCAGTTCTTC. Its protein product is CATSREDPLALNNEQFF.

The chain combines TRBV18 with TRBJ2-7; the match to TRBD1 covers 8 bases. There are 19 residues in the CDR3. V trimming: 2 bases; J trimming: 3 bases; junction bases outside the gene matches: 18. Germline CDR1 is KGHSH and CDR2 is LQKENI. CDR3 sequence (DNA): TGTGCCAGCTCACCAACACGAAACTCGGACAGGGAATTTCTCTACGAGCAGTACTTC. This translates into CASSPTRNSDREFLYEQYF.

This clone was counted between two and nine times. The chain couples TRBV11-3 to TRBJ2-1; TRBD2 is a possible D gene (5 bases). Germline V gene sequence: CDR1 SGHNT, CDR2 YENEEA. V was cut by 6 bases and J by 9 bases, with 12 bases left in between. The CDR3 extends over 12 amino acids. The CDR3 region has the DNA TGTGCCAGCAGTCAGAAAGGAGGTGAGCAGTTCTTC. Amino acids: CASSQKGGEQFF.

The J gene is TRBJ2-5, the V gene TRBV19; no clear D. Germline-derived CDR1 and CDR2 are LNHDA and SQIVND (reference sequence). Trimming cost V 5 bases and J 4 bases, with 14 bases left between them. This CDR3 comprises 14 residues. The DNA for the CDR3 is TGTGCCAGTAGTCCGAGCATTAGAGGAGAGACCCAGTACTTC. Amino acids: CASSPSIRGETQYF.

CDR3 loop: CASRAGTTNTEAFF. The CDR3 DNA follows: TGTGCCAGCAGGGCCGGGACAACGAACACTGAAGCTTTCTTT. The chain couples TRBV11-2 to TRBJ1-1, with a tentative D call TRBD1 (6 bases). Trimming removed 6 bases from V and 1 base from J, with 12 bases in between. This CDR3 comprises 14 residues. Per germline, CDR1 SGHAT and CDR2 FQNNGV.

The genes are TRBV11-3 and TRBJ2-2; D is unresolved. Deletions cut 1 base from V and 4 bases from J, with 10 bases between. Germline CDR1 reads SGHNT; CDR2 reads YENEEA. The CDR3 spans 15 residues. The CDR3: CASSLGRRSTGELFF. Here the CDR3 DNA reads TGTGCCAGCAGCTTAGGGCGAAGGAGCACCGGGGAGCTGTTTTTT.

The V gene is TRBV6-1, the J gene TRBJ1-5, with a weak D call TRBD1 (5 bases). Germline V CDR1 and CDR2: MNHNS, SASEGT. Trimming left V 1 base short and J 2 bases short, with 9 bases between. This CDR3 comprises 15 residues. The CDR3 nucleotides are TGTGCCAGCAGTGAAGGCAGGGTTGGCAATCAGCCCCAGCATTTT. Its translation: CASSEGRVGNQPQHF.

This clone has a handful of counts. This rearrangement joins TRBV11-1 to TRBJ1-2, with 11 bases aligning to TRBD1. The CDR3 sequence is 15 residues long. After removal of 4 bases from V and 7 bases from J, the junction contained 8 bases not matched to a gene. Germline CDR1 is SGHAT and CDR2 is FQDESV (reference sequence). DNA of the CDR3: TGTGCCAGCAGCTCTCGGACAGGGGGCAGAAGTGGCTACACCTTC. Translated, it gives CASSSRTGGRSGYTF.

This clone has just a few counts. V and J are TRBV6-1 and TRBJ2-7; TRBD1 matches 10 bases. Germline V gene lookup returns CDR1 MNHNS and CDR2 SASEGT. Germline trimming cut 7 bases from V and 5 bases from J; bases unmatched to any gene: 8. The length of the CDR3 is 14 residues. This CDR3 is CASNQGQGLNEQYF. As DNA, the CDR3 is TGTGCCAGCAACCAGGGACAGGGGTTAAACGAGCAGTACTTC.

V is TRBV28 and J is TRBJ2-2; 9 bases line up with TRBD2. Looked up from germline, CDR1 is MDHEN and CDR2 is SYDVKM. The CDR3 runs 18 residues. Trimming removed 2 bases from V and 3 bases from J; junction bases left unmatched: 10. In DNA, the CDR3 is TGTGCCAGCAGTTTACGGCGGGGGGTAGCGGGAGACACCGGGGAGCTGTTTTTT. The encoded protein is CASSLRRGVAGDTGELFF.

The rearrangement links TRBV7-6 to TRBJ1-5, with D possibly matching TRBD1 (6 bases). The germline V gene has CDR1 SGHVS and CDR2 FNYEAQ. The length of the CDR3 is 15 residues. V dropped 2 bases and J dropped 8 bases, with 16 bases sitting between them. The CDR3 nucleotides are TGTGCCAGCAGCTTAACAGGGACCGTGGGGGAGCCCCAGCATTTT. This codes for CASSLTGTVGEPQHF.

V and J are TRBV7-9 and TRBJ2-7, with TRBD2 identical over 10 bases. Trimming took 0 bases from V and 12 from J; bases not matched to a gene: 8. The length of the CDR3 is 14 residues. Germline CDR1 is SEHNR and CDR2 is FQNEAQ (reference sequence). The DNA for the CDR3 is TGTGCCAGCAGCTTAGCCAGTGCTAGCGGGAGCGTGTACTTC. Its translation is CASSLASASGSVYF.

V usage is TRBV4-3 and J usage is TRBJ2-6; perhaps TRBD1 as D (6 bases). Germline assignment: CDR1 LGHNA and CDR2 YSLEER. V was pared by 3 bases and J by 4 bases, with 13 bases between. The length of the CDR3 is 16 residues. The CDR3 reads CASSQATGFGANVLTF. The CDR3 DNA is TGCGCCAGCAGCCAGGCAACAGGGTTCGGGGCCAACGTCCTGACTTTC.

The chain links TRBV5-6 to TRBJ2-7; tentative D call: TRBD2 (6 bases). The CDR3 consists of 14 residues. Trimming cost V 1 base and J 5 bases, with 13 bases left between them. CDR1 is SGHDT and CDR2 is YYEEEE in the germline V gene. The CDR3 is CASSLIGTGNEQYF. In DNA form, the CDR3 reads TGTGCCAGCAGCTTGATAGGGACTGGAAACGAGCAGTACTTC.

The rearrangement joins TRBV19 to TRBJ2-5; D perhaps matches TRBD2 (6 bases). V lost 3 bases and J 5 bases, leaving 13 bases between the germline ends. This CDR3 contains 14 residues. CDR1 and CDR2 from the germline V gene are LNHDA and SQIVND (reference sequence). This CDR3 reads CASSMGGRMETQYF. The CDR3 region has the DNA TGTGCCAGTAGTATGGGGGGAAGGATGGAGACCCAGTACTTC. Supplemented by reference TRBV19 and TRBJ2-5, the full variable domain reads DGGITQSPKYLFRKEGQNVTLSCEQNLNHDAMYWYRQDPGQGLRLIYYSQIVNDFQKGDIAEGYSVSREKKESFPLTVTSAQKNPTAFYLCASSMGGRMETQYFGPGTRLLVL.